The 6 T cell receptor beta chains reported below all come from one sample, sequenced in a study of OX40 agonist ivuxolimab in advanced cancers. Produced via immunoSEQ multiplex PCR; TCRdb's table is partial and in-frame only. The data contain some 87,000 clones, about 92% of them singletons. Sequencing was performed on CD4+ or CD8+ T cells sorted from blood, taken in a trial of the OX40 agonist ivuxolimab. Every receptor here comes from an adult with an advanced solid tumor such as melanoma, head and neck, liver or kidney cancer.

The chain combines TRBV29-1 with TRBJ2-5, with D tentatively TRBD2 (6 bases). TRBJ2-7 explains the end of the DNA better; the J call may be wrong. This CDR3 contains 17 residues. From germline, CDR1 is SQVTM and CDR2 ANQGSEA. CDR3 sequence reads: CSVEDVLLGGAGVEQYF. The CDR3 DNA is TGCAGCGTTGAAGATGTACTGTTAGGCGGGGCTGGGGTCGAGCAGTACTTC.

The CDR3 DNA reads as TGTGCCAGCAGCCTAGTCCAGGGGGTCACTGAAGCTTTCTTT. Its translation: CASSLVQGVTEAFF. The chain employs TRBV11-3 and TRBJ1-1, with 7 bases that match TRBD1. Germline V lookup: CDR1 SGHNT, CDR2 YENEEA. The CDR3 consists of 14 residues. The J segment lost 4 bases and the V segment lost 5 bases, leaving 7 bases of the junction unmatched.

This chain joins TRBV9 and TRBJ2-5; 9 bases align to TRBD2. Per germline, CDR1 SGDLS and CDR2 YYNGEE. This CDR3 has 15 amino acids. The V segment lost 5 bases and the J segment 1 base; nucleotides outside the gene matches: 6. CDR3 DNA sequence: TGTGCCAGCAGTTGGAGCGGGAGGCCCCAAGAGACCCAGTACTTC. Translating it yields CASSWSGRPQETQYF.

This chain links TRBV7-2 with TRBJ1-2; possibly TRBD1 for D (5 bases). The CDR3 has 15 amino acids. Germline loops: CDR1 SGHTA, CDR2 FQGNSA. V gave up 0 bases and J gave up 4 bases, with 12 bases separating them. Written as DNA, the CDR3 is TGTGCCAGCAGCTTAGCCTACGACAGACCCTATGGCTACACCTTC. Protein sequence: CASSLAYDRPYGYTF.

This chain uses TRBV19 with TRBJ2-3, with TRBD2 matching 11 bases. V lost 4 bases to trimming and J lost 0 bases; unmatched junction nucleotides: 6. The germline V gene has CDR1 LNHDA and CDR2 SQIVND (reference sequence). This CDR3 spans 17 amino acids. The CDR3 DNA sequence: TGTGCCAGTAGTAGTCCTAGCGGGAGGACGAGCACAGATACGCAGTATTTT. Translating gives CASSSPSGRTSTDTQYF.

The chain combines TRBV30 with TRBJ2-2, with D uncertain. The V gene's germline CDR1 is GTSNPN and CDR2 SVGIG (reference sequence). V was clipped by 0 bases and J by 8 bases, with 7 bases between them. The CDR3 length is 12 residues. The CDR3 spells CAWSVRLGELFF. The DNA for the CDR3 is TGTGCCTGGAGTGTACGTCTGGGGGAGCTGTTTTTT.